Below, 22 T cell receptor beta chains from the same sample are listed, as sequenced in a study of blood T cell repertoires in COVID-19. This table comes from immunoSEQ multiplex PCR, and its TCRdb copy is limited to in-frame clones, with some not included. Among roughly 200,000 clones listed, 88% were seen once. Sequencing was done on a sample of peripheral blood. The receptors shown here come from a man younger than 35 with active or convalescent COVID-19.

The CDR3 sequence is CASSPSTSGGPYQETQYF. CDR3 nucleotide sequence: TGCGCCAGCAGCCCATCGACTAGCGGGGGACCGTACCAAGAGACCCAGTACTTC. The chain recombines TRBV5-1 with TRBJ2-5; TRBD2 aligns across 12 bases. The CDR3 covers 18 residues. V lost 4 bases and J lost 0; bases outside the gene matches: 10. Germline CDR1 SGHRS, CDR2 YFSETQ.

The genes are TRBV7-9 and TRBJ2-1, with TRBD2 matching 9 bases. The V segment lost 2 bases and the J segment 7 bases; nucleotides outside the gene matches: 9. Germline CDR1 SEHNR, CDR2 FQNEAQ (reference sequence). This CDR3 region has 16 residues. This chain's CDR3 is CASSLIGGGALNEQFF. The CDR3 DNA sequence: TGTGCCAGCAGCTTAATAGGCGGGGGGGCATTAAATGAGCAGTTCTTC.

For this clone: Distinct nucleotide sequences in the sample also encode this CDR3. This chain joins TRBV11-2 and TRBJ2-6; D gene ambiguous. The length of the CDR3 is 15 residues. Trimming stripped 4 bases from V and 1 base from J, with 8 bases between. The V gene's germline CDR1 is SGHAT and CDR2 FQNNGV. The CDR3 sequence: CASSSLVSGANVLTF. For the CDR3, the DNA is TGTGCCAGCAGCTCCCTCGTGTCTGGGGCCAACGTCCTGACTTTC.

This chain joins TRBV5-1 and TRBJ1-2, with 8 bases that match TRBD1. V lost 5 bases, J lost 7 bases, and 10 bases stayed unmatched. The germline V gene encodes CDR1 SGHRS and CDR2 YFSETQ. The CDR3 length is 14 residues. CDR3 nucleotide sequence: TGCGCCAGCAGAGAGGACAGGGAAGTTAGTGGCTACACCTTC. Translated: CASREDREVSGYTF.

The chain couples TRBV9 to TRBJ1-2; D unresolved. The CDR3 length is 14 residues. Germline CDR1 and CDR2: SGDLS and YYNGEE. V was clipped by 0 bases and J by 5 bases, with 11 bases between them. CDR3 sequence reads: CASSVATGSYGYTF. For the CDR3, the DNA is TGTGCCAGCAGCGTAGCGACTGGTTCTTATGGCTACACCTTC.

The chain joins TRBV27 to TRBJ2-5; possible D gene TRBD2, 6 bases. CDR1 MNHEY and CDR2 SMNVEV come from the germline V gene (reference sequence). V was cut by 1 base and J by 0 bases, with 9 bases left in between. The CDR3 loop spans 15 amino acids. CDR3 nucleotides: TGTGCCAGCAGTTTATTAGCGGCGAACCAAGAGACCCAGTACTTC. Protein product: CASSLLAANQETQYF.

In the case of this clone: Other DNA sequences in this specimen translate into the identical CDR3. The CDR3, as DNA: TGTGCCAGCAGCTTTGGAAGCGGGTCCTACAATGAGCAGTTCTTC. Its translation: CASSFGSGSYNEQFF. The chain couples TRBV7-2 to TRBJ2-1, with D possibly being TRBD2 (6 bases). V was cut by 3 bases and J by 1 base, with 10 bases left in between. Germline V gene lookup returns CDR1 SGHTA and CDR2 FQGNSA. The CDR3 is made up of 15 amino acids.

The chain carries TRBV11-3 and TRBJ2-2; D unclear. CDR3 length equals 15 residues. Germline CDR1 is SGHNT and CDR2 is YENEEA. Trimming stripped 1 base from V and 5 bases from J, with 11 bases between. The CDR3 DNA is TGTGCCAGCAGCTTAGGAGGTGCTCTGACCGGGGAGCTGTTTTTT. It codes for CASSLGGALTGELFF. Variable domain in full (rest from reference TRBV11-3 and TRBJ2-2): EAGVVQSPRYKIIEKKQPVAFWCNPISGHNTLYWYLQNLGQGPELLIRYENEEAVDDSQLPKDRFSAERLKGVDSTLKIQPAELGDSAVYLCASSLGGALTGELFFGEGSRLTVL.

V is TRBV6-2 or TRBV6-3 and J is TRBJ2-5, with D unclear. Trimming took 2 bases from V and 5 from J, leaving 9 bases between them. This CDR3 is 13 amino acids long. Germline CDR1 is MNHEY and CDR2 is SVGEGT. The CDR3 DNA sequence: TGTGCCAGCAGTTACATAGTATTCGAGACCCAGTACTTC. Amino acid sequence: CASSYIVFETQYF.

This sequence joins TRBV9 and TRBJ2-1; perhaps TRBD2 as D (6 bases). From germline, CDR1 is SGDLS and CDR2 YYNGEE. Trimming shortened V by 3 bases and J by 5 bases, and 18 bases separated the two germline ends. This CDR3 contains 16 residues. The CDR3 bases are TGTGCCAGCAGCGCCCGCCGGGACTGGATAAACAATGAGCAGTTCTTC. Its translation is CASSARRDWINNEQFF.

J is TRBJ2-3 and V is TRBV19; 8 bases line up with TRBD2. The germline V gene has CDR1 LNHDA and CDR2 SQIVND (reference sequence). V trimming: 7 bases; J trimming: 3 bases; junction bases outside the gene matches: 12. The CDR3 length is 16 residues. CDR3 sequence: CASMLTGRGGTDTQYF. The CDR3 DNA follows: TGTGCCAGTATGCTTACAGGACGGGGGGGGACAGATACGCAGTATTTT.

The J gene is TRBJ2-1, the V gene TRBV19, with TRBD2 as a possible D gene (6 bases). V was pared by 8 bases and J by 6 bases, with 14 bases between. The CDR3 consists of 13 residues. Germline values: CDR1 LNHDA, CDR2 SQIVND (reference sequence). The CDR3 DNA is TGTGCCAGTGCCCTTGCGGGAATCAATGAGCAGTTCTTC. Amino acids: CASALAGINEQFF.

V gene TRBV4-1 combines with J gene TRBJ2-4; 9 bases line up with TRBD1. Germline assignment: CDR1 MGHRA and CDR2 YSYEKL. The CDR3 extends over 15 amino acids. The V gene end was trimmed by 4 bases and the J gene end by 7 bases; junction bases not matched to a gene: 8. CDR3 in DNA: TGCGCCAGCAGCCTAGAGGGACAGGGTAAGAACATTCAGTACTTC. Residues: CASSLEGQGKNIQYF.

This clone was found a few times. The V and J genes are TRBV27 and TRBJ1-6; D gene unclear. This CDR3 region has 15 residues. V lost 3 bases, J lost 10 bases, and 16 bases lay in between. Germline V CDR1 and CDR2: MNHEY, SMNVEV (reference sequence). The DNA for the CDR3 is TGTGCCAGCAGTTTCGTTCCGGATTCAGGCTCACCCCTCCACTTT. This codes for CASSFVPDSGSPLHF.

V and J are TRBV6-5 and TRBJ2-5; 8 nucleotides line up with TRBD1. V trimming: 10 bases; J trimming: 4 bases; junction bases outside the gene matches: 11. The germline V gene has CDR1 MNHEY and CDR2 SVGAGI. The CDR3 extends over 14 amino acids. CDR3 sequence reads: CAITDRGLRETQYF. In DNA form, the CDR3 reads TGTGCCATCACAGACAGGGGTTTGAGAGAGACCCAGTACTTC.

V is TRBV7-2 and J is TRBJ2-3, with TRBD2 matching over 10 bases. Germline CDR1 and CDR2: SGHTA and FQGNSA. The V and J ends lost 1 base and 6 bases, in that order; junction bases with no gene match: 7. This CDR3 is built from 16 residues. The CDR3 loop reads CASSLVSSGGRDTQYF. Here the CDR3 DNA reads TGTGCCAGCAGCTTAGTGTCTAGCGGGGGCCGGGATACGCAGTATTTT.

This chain links TRBV9 with TRBJ1-1; no firm D call. CDR3 length equals 16 residues. The V end lost 0 bases, the J end lost 1 base, and 13 bases lay between the germline ends. The germline V gene encodes CDR1 SGDLS and CDR2 YYNGEE. The CDR3 sequence is CASSVGGSVGNTEAFF. The CDR3 nucleotides are TGTGCCAGCAGCGTAGGAGGGTCGGTAGGGAACACTGAAGCTTTCTTT.

This chain connects TRBV14 to TRBJ1-1; D possibly corresponds to TRBD1 (5 bases). The CDR3 has 12 residues. V shed 3 bases and J shed 11 bases, with 13 bases lying between them. Germline assignment: CDR1 SGHDN and CDR2 FVKESK. The DNA of the CDR3 is TGTGCCAGCAGCCAGGTCGGGGGGAGGGCTTTCTTT. It is translated as CASSQVGGRAFF.

The V call is TRBV18, the J call TRBJ1-6; tentative D call: TRBD1 (5 bases). Trimming pared 3 bases from V and 8 bases from J, leaving 14 bases between. The CDR3 spans 15 residues. The germline V gene has CDR1 KGHSH and CDR2 LQKENI. CDR3 DNA sequence: TGTGCCAGCTCACCGAGCAGGGCAATTGATTCACCCCTCCACTTT. Translation: CASSPSRAIDSPLHF. Full variable domain (outside the CDR3, taken from reference TRBV18 and TRBJ1-6): NAGVMQNPRHLVRRRGQEARLRCSPMKGHSHVYWYRQLPEEGLKFMVYLQKENIIDESGMPKERFSAEFPKEGPSILRIQQVVRGDSAAYFCASSPSRAIDSPLHFGNGTRLTVT.

The CDR3 loop reads CASSHPAQGGGYTF. Written as DNA, the CDR3 is TGCGCCAGCAGCCACCCGGCCCAGGGAGGTGGCTACACCTTC. The genes are TRBV4-1 and TRBJ1-2; perhaps TRBD1 as D (5 bases). This CDR3 contains 14 residues. Trimming pared 3 bases from V and 7 bases from J, leaving 15 bases between. Germline V gene lookup returns CDR1 MGHRA and CDR2 YSYEKL.

This chain links TRBV30 with TRBJ1-1; 7 bases are a match to TRBD1. The CDR3 is 14 amino acids. Germline V CDR1 and CDR2: GTSNPN, SVGIG (reference sequence). The V gene end was trimmed by 5 bases and the J gene end by 0 bases; junction bases not matched to a gene: 6. The CDR3 is CAWESRGVNTEAFF. DNA of the CDR3: TGTGCCTGGGAATCCAGGGGGGTGAACACTGAAGCTTTCTTT.

The chain has TRBV19 and TRBJ1-4; D remains ambiguous. V was clipped by 8 bases and J by 0 bases, with 13 bases between them. The length of the CDR3 is 15 residues. Looked up from germline, CDR1 is LNHDA and CDR2 is SQIVND (reference sequence). CDR3 region: CASPSEGATNEKLFF. As DNA, the CDR3 is TGTGCCAGTCCCTCAGAGGGTGCAACTAATGAAAAACTGTTTTTT.